The 28 T cell receptor beta chains below come from one sample, sequenced in a study of blood T cell repertoires in COVID-19. Sequencing was performed with immunoSEQ multiplex PCR; in TCRdb, only in-frame clones are kept and a portion is missing. The profile shows some 270,000 clones, about nine tenths of them singletons. Material: peripheral blood. The receptor source for this set is a man between 50 and 59 years old with acute or convalescent COVID-19.

The V gene is TRBV29-1, the J gene TRBJ2-1; no reliable D call. The CDR3 is 15 amino acids. Between the trimmed V and J ends, which lost 1 base and 0 bases, there was a span of 10 bases. CDR1 is SQVTM, CDR2 ANQGSEA, per germline. The CDR3 DNA sequence: TGCAGCGTTGAAGGAACTGGTCCCTCCTACAATGAGCAGTTCTTC. It yields the protein CSVEGTGPSYNEQFF.

The chain carries TRBV18 and TRBJ1-4; 11 bases line up with TRBD1. The junction had 3 bases not matched to a gene; V was cut back by 2 bases and J by 4 bases. Per the germline V gene, CDR1 is KGHSH and CDR2 is LQKENI. CDR3 size: 16 residues. This CDR3 is CASSPGTGGNNEKLFF. The CDR3 nucleotides read TGTGCCAGCTCACCAGGGACAGGGGGGAATAATGAAAAACTGTTTTTT.

The chain couples TRBV7-9 to TRBJ2-1; no clear D gene. The V end was cut by 5 bases, the J end by 0 bases, with 11 bases between. The CDR3 is 15 amino acids. Looked up from germline, CDR1 is SEHNR and CDR2 is FQNEAQ (reference sequence). The CDR3 nucleotides are TGTGCCAGCAGCGTCGACTTGAGCTCCTACAATGAGCAGTTCTTC. Translating it yields CASSVDLSSYNEQFF.

The chain is built from TRBV2 and TRBJ1-5; tentative D call: TRBD1 (5 bases). The CDR3 has 13 residues. Trimming shortened V by 4 bases and J by 4 bases, and 8 bases separated the two germline ends. Germline lookup yields CDR1 SNHLY and CDR2 FYNNEI. DNA for the CDR3: TGTGCCAGCAGTGGACAGCAGAATCAGCCCCAGCATTTT. It translates to CASSGQQNQPQHF.

This clone was detected only once. The chain is built from TRBV15 and TRBJ2-1; 13 bases align to TRBD2. The CDR3 length is 19 residues. Per the germline V gene, CDR1 is LNHNV and CDR2 is YYDKDF (reference sequence). After removal of 3 bases from V and 2 bases from J, the junction contained 10 bases not matched to a gene. CDR3 residues: CATSSTSGGAIRTYNEQFF. Written as DNA, the CDR3 is TGTGCCACCAGCAGTACTAGCGGGGGGGCCATACGGACCTACAATGAGCAGTTCTTC.

The chain couples TRBV19 to TRBJ1-2, with D unclear. V lost 3 bases and J lost 4, with 15 bases in between. Per the germline V gene, CDR1 is LNHDA and CDR2 is SQIVND (reference sequence). CDR3 length equals 15 residues. The CDR3 sequence: CASSIGKGASYGYTF. CDR3 in DNA: TGTGCCAGTAGTATTGGAAAAGGAGCGTCCTATGGCTACACCTTC.

V usage is TRBV6-1 and J usage is TRBJ2-5; D is possibly TRBD1 (5 bases). Looked up from germline, CDR1 is MNHNS and CDR2 is SASEGT. Trimming cost V 0 bases and J 4 bases, with 12 bases left between them. This CDR3 comprises 15 residues. The CDR3: CASSEASWGGETQYF. As DNA, the CDR3 is TGTGCCAGCAGTGAAGCCTCGTGGGGCGGAGAGACCCAGTACTTC.

The chain employs TRBV14 and TRBJ1-2; the D gene is possibly TRBD1 (5 bases). V was shortened by 4 bases and J by 4 bases, with 13 bases between the two germline ends. CDR3 length: 14 residues. The germline gives CDR1 SGHDN, CDR2 FVKESK. CDR3 protein: CASSRAPGGYGYTF. CDR3 coding DNA: TGTGCCAGCAGCCGGGCCCCCGGGGGCTATGGCTACACCTTC. Drawing the rest from reference TRBV14 and TRBJ1-2, the complete variable domain is EAGVTQFPSHSVIEKGQTVTLRCDPISGHDNLYWYRRVMGKEIKFLLHFVKESKQDESGMPNNRFLAERTGGTYSTLKVQPAELEDSGVYFCASSRAPGGYGYTFGSGTRLTVV.

The chain couples TRBV4-2 to TRBJ1-1, with D possibly being TRBD1 (6 bases). The V end was cut by 0 bases, the J end by 1 base, with 12 bases between. CDR3 length: 16 residues. CDR1 and CDR2 (germline): LGHNA, YNFKEQ. The CDR3 spells CASSQDPTGPNTEAFF. CDR3 DNA: TGTGCCAGCAGCCAAGATCCCACAGGGCCGAACACTGAAGCTTTCTTT.

With regard to this clone: The junction and the germline gene differ at one end; a read error may be behind it. The genes are TRBV7-7 and TRBJ2-5; D is possibly TRBD2 (6 bases). Germline V gene data show CDR1 as SSHAT and CDR2 as FNYEAQ (reference sequence). The CDR3 has 14 residues. The CDR3 sequence: CASSLAAGWETQYF. In nucleotides, the CDR3 is TGTGCTAGCAGCTTAGCGGCCGGGTGGGAGACCCAGTACTTC.

This clone was picked up a small number of times. V and J are TRBV7-9 and TRBJ1-5; D unresolved. Germline loops: CDR1 SEHNR, CDR2 FQNEAQ (reference sequence). Trimming removed 2 bases at V and 8 bases at J, with 7 bases between. CDR3 length: 12 residues. The CDR3 reads CASSLNGEPQHF. Here the CDR3 DNA reads TGTGCCAGCAGCTTAAACGGAGAGCCCCAGCATTTT.

The chain is built from TRBV7-2 and TRBJ1-3, with D possibly matching TRBD1 (6 bases). The CDR3 is 14 amino acids. The V gene's germline CDR1 is SGHTA and CDR2 FQGNSA. V lost 1 base and J lost 4, with 8 bases in between. In DNA, the CDR3 is TGTGCCAGCAGCTTAGGGACAGTCGGAAACACCATATATTTT. Protein product: CASSLGTVGNTIYF.

V and J are TRBV18 and TRBJ1-5; D gene ambiguous. Germline V gives CDR1 KGHSH, CDR2 LQKENI. The CDR3 is made up of 13 amino acids. Trimming stripped 0 bases from V and 5 bases from J, with 5 bases between. CDR3 sequence (DNA): TGTGCCAGCTCACCACCCGGGGATCAGCCCCAGCATTTT. As protein: CASSPPGDQPQHF.

This chain uses TRBV5-1 with TRBJ1-4; 7 nucleotides match TRBD1. After removal of 0 bases from V and 5 bases from J, the junction contained 4 bases not matched to a gene. Germline V gives CDR1 SGHRS, CDR2 YFSETQ. CDR3 length: 15 amino acids. The CDR3 DNA reads TGCGCCAGCAGCTTGGAGGGACAGTCGAATGAAAAACTGTTTTTT. The encoded protein is CASSLEGQSNEKLFF. Drawing the rest from reference TRBV5-1 and TRBJ1-4, the complete variable domain is KAGVTQTPRYLIKTRGQQVTLSCSPISGHRSVSWYQQTPGQGLQFLFEYFSETQRNKGNFPGRFSGRQFSNSRSEMNVSTLELGDSALYLCASSLEGQSNEKLFFGSGTQLSVL.

The chain has TRBV19 and TRBJ1-2, with a tentative D call TRBD1 (6 bases). The V end lost 7 bases, the J end lost 5 bases, and 14 bases lay between the germline ends. CDR1 is LNHDA and CDR2 is SQIVND in the germline V gene (reference sequence). There are 13 residues in the CDR3. The CDR3 sequence is CASTTKGGYGYTF. DNA of the CDR3: TGTGCCAGTACCACAAAGGGGGGGTATGGCTACACCTTC. Combining the CDR3 with reference TRBV19 and TRBJ1-2 gives the whole variable domain DGGITQSPKYLFRKEGQNVTLSCEQNLNHDAMYWYRQDPGQGLRLIYYSQIVNDFQKGDIAEGYSVSREKKESFPLTVTSAQKNPTAFYLCASTTKGGYGYTFGSGTRLTVV.

V and J are TRBV5-5 and TRBJ1-4, with D maybe TRBD1 (5 bases). The CDR3 is 13 residues long. The ends were cut back, 4 bases at V and 8 bases at J, with 12 bases in the middle. Germline CDR1 reads SGHKS; CDR2 reads YYEKEE (reference sequence). The CDR3 loop reads CASSRPQGEKLFF. CDR3 bases: TGTGCCAGCAGCCGTCCTCAGGGAGAAAAACTGTTTTTT.

The J gene is TRBJ2-3, the V gene TRBV3-1 (or the pseudogene TRBV3-2); D gene unclear. The CDR3 has 13 residues. CDR1 and CDR2 from the germline V gene are LGHDT and YNNKEL (reference sequence). V was trimmed by 4 bases and J by 1 base, leaving 6 bases between them. DNA of the CDR3: TGTGCCAGCAGCCGCCAGGGCACAGATACGCAGTATTTT. This sequence encodes CASSRQGTDTQYF.

The chain couples TRBV9 to TRBJ1-2, with D possibly TRBD1 on 6 matching bases. CDR1 is SGDLS, CDR2 YYNGEE, per germline. This CDR3 spans 12 amino acids. Trimming pared 1 base from V and 8 bases from J, leaving 9 bases between. CDR3 protein: CASSVNREGYTF. The CDR3 bases are TGTGCCAGCAGCGTAAACAGGGAGGGCTACACCTTC.

Only one count was recorded for this clone. The rearrangement links TRBV25-1 to TRBJ1-2; 8 nucleotides align to TRBD1. The CDR3 has 16 residues. V lost 1 base, J lost 4 bases, and 8 bases stayed unmatched. CDR1 and CDR2 from the germline V gene are MGHDK and SYGVNS. CDR3: CASSESADRAFYGYTF. The CDR3 DNA reads as TGTGCCAGCAGTGAATCGGCGGACAGGGCATTCTATGGCTACACCTTC.

The chain joins TRBV7-9 to TRBJ1-5; 7 bases align to TRBD1. After removal of 8 bases from V and 7 bases from J, the junction contained 5 bases not matched to a gene. The CDR3 runs to 12 residues. In germline, CDR1 is SEHNR, CDR2 FQNEAQ (reference sequence). DNA for the CDR3: TGTGCCAGCGGGCAGGGGGGACAGCCCCAGCATTTT. Translated: CASGQGGQPQHF.

V is TRBV3-1 (or the pseudogene TRBV3-2) and J is TRBJ2-3; D is perhaps TRBD2 (5 bases). Trimming removed 4 bases at V and 6 bases at J, with 14 bases between. This CDR3 comprises 14 residues. The germline V gene encodes CDR1 LGHDT and CDR2 YNNKEL (reference sequence). The CDR3 loop reads CASSPASTVDTQYF. The CDR3, as DNA: TGTGCCAGCAGCCCGGCTAGCACAGTCGATACGCAGTATTTT.

This clone occurred a few times. The rearrangement links TRBV9 to TRBJ2-7; 8 bases are a match to TRBD1. V lost 4 bases, J lost 4 bases, and 7 bases stayed unmatched. CDR3 length: 14 amino acids. Per the germline V gene, CDR1 is SGDLS and CDR2 is YYNGEE. CDR3 nucleotide sequence: TGTGCCAGCAGCCATGGGGACAGGAATTACGAGCAGTACTTC. It yields the protein CASSHGDRNYEQYF. Together with reference TRBV9 and TRBJ2-7, the CDR3 gives the full variable domain: DSGVTQTPKHLITATGQRVTLRCSPRSGDLSVYWYQQSLDQGLQFLIQYYNGEERAKGNILERFSAQQFPDLHSELNLSSLELGDSALYFCASSHGDRNYEQYFGPGTRLTVT.

This chain links TRBV27 with TRBJ1-2, with 9 bases matching TRBD1. The ends lost 5 bases at V and 5 bases at J; junction bases unmatched: 6. The CDR3 is made up of 14 amino acids. Germline V CDR1 and CDR2: MNHEY, SMNVEV (reference sequence). CDR3 sequence: CASSPGQGRYGYTF. The CDR3 DNA reads as TGTGCCAGCAGTCCCGGACAGGGGCGTTATGGCTACACCTTC.

Here the CDR3 DNA reads TGTGCCAGCACCCTGGCCGCGGATGGCTACACCTTC. It yields the protein CASTLAADGYTF. This chain connects TRBV5-6 to TRBJ1-2; no clear D gene. V was trimmed by 6 bases and J by 6 bases, leaving 12 bases between them. Germline V lookup: CDR1 SGHDT, CDR2 YYEEEE. The CDR3 length is 12 residues.

CDR3 sequence reads: CASSIGRGKLFF. DNA for the CDR3: TGTGCCAGCAGCATAGGTAGGGGAAAACTGTTTTTT. The chain joins TRBV9 to TRBJ1-4, with D possibly TRBD1 on 5 matching bases. Trimming removed 4 bases from V and 10 bases from J, with 11 bases in between. CDR1 is SGDLS, CDR2 YYNGEE, per germline. The CDR3 covers 12 residues.

The chain joins TRBV7-9 to TRBJ1-5; 7 positions match TRBD1. The CDR3 sequence is 16 residues long. CDR1 and CDR2 (germline): SEHNR, FQNEAQ (reference sequence). Trimming at V came to 5 bases and at J to 3 bases, leaving 10 bases not matched to a gene. The CDR3 here is CASSQGVSGHNQPQHF. The DNA of the CDR3 is TGTGCCAGCAGCCAGGGGGTATCGGGACACAATCAGCCCCAGCATTTT.

The J gene is TRBJ1-4, the V gene TRBV14, with D perhaps TRBD1 (5 bases). This CDR3 spans 15 amino acids. Germline-derived CDR1 and CDR2 are SGHDN and FVKESK. V was shortened by 0 bases and J by 6 bases, with 11 bases between the two germline ends. CDR3 sequence: CASSQDSGWDEKLFF. The CDR3 bases are TGTGCCAGCAGCCAAGATTCAGGGTGGGATGAAAAACTGTTTTTT.

The sample holds one count of this clone. The V call is TRBV7-9, the J call TRBJ2-7, with D tentatively TRBD1 (5 bases). Trimming stripped 5 bases from V and 3 bases from J, with 11 bases between. The germline CDR1 and CDR2 sequences are SEHNR and FQNEAQ (reference sequence). The CDR3 consists of 13 residues. The CDR3 DNA is TGTGCCAGCAGCATCGACAGAAACTACGAGCAGTACTTC. Its translation: CASSIDRNYEQYF. Complete variable domain (other parts from reference TRBV7-9 and TRBJ2-7): DTGVSQNPRHKITKRGQNVTFRCDPISEHNRLYWYRQTLGQGPEFLTYFQNEAQLEKSRLLSDRFSAERPKGSFSTLEIQRTEQGDSAMYLCASSIDRNYEQYFGPGTRLTVT.